The present entry profiles one TCR beta chain with its context. Antigen specificity is unknown. This PCR relied on a set of 60 Vbeta primers and 13 Jbeta primers. Data came from immunoSEQ multiplex PCR; TCRdb stores just in-frame clones and leaves some out. The repertoire has 100,000 or so clones, about three quarters of them found once; the top ten carry approximately 5.3%. This record comes from a study of cytomegalovirus exposure and HLA in healthy donors. Broader study findings: Among the most significant clusters, several appeared linked to common viral pathogens in a later analysis.

The V gene lost 7 bases and the J gene lost 3 bases, with 7 bases spanning the gap. Germline-derived CDR1 and CDR2 are MNHGY and SAAAGT. The CDR3 contains 13 residues. Input material: PBMCs. The chain couples TRBV6-8 to TRBJ1-6; D not certain. The clonotype originates from a young man in good health and CMV-seropositive. This CDR3 reads CASTQIYNSPLHF. The CDR3 bases are TGTGCCAGCACCCAGATCTATAATTCACCCCTCCACTTT.